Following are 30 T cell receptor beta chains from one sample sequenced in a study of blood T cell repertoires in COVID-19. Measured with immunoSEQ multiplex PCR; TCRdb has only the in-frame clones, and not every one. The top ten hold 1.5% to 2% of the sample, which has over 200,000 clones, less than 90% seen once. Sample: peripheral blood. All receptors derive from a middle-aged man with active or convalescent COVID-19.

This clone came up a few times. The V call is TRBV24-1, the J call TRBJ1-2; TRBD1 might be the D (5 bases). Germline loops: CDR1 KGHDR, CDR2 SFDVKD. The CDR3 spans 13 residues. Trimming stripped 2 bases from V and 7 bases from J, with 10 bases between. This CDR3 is CATSDSGEVGYTF. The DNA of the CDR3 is TGTGCCACCAGTGATTCGGGGGAAGTTGGCTACACCTTC.

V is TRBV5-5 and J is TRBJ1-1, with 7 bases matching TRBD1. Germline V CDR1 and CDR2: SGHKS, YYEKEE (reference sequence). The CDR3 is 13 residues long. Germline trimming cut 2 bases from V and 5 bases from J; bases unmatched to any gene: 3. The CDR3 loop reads CASSFNRGTEAFF. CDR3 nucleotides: TGTGCCAGCAGCTTCAACAGGGGAACTGAAGCTTTCTTT.

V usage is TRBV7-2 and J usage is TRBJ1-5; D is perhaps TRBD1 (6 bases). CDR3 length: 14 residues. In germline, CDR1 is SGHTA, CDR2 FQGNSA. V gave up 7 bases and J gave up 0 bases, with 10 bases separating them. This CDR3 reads CASTYRVSNQPQHF. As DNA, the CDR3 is TGTGCCAGCACTTACAGGGTTAGCAATCAGCCCCAGCATTTT.

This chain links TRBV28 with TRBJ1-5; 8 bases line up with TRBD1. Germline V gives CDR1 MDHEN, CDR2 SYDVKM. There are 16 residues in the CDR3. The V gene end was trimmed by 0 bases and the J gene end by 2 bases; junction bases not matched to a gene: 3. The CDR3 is CASSLWTGVGNQPQHF. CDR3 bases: TGTGCCAGCAGTTTATGGACAGGGGTGGGCAATCAGCCCCAGCATTTT.

CDR3 residues: CASSAQGHNTEAFF. CDR3 coding DNA: TGTGCCAGCAGTGCACAGGGACATAACACTGAAGCTTTCTTT. The J gene is TRBJ1-1, the V gene TRBV2; perhaps TRBD1 as D (6 bases). The germline V gene encodes CDR1 SNHLY and CDR2 FYNNEI. Trimming removed 4 bases from V and 2 bases from J, with 11 bases in between. There are 14 residues in the CDR3.

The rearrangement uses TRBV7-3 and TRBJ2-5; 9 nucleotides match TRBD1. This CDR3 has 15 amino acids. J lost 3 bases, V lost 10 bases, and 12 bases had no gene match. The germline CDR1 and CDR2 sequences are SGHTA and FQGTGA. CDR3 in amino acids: CATVQRTGVKETQYF. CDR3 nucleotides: TGTGCCACTGTGCAAAGGACAGGGGTAAAAGAGACCCAGTACTTC.

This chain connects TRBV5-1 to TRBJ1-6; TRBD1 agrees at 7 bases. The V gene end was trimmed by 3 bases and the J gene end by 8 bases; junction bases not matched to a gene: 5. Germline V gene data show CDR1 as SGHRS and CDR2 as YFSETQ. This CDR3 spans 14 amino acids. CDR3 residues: CASSSRTGDSPLHF. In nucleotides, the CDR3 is TGCGCCAGCAGCTCAAGGACAGGCGATTCACCCCTCCACTTT.

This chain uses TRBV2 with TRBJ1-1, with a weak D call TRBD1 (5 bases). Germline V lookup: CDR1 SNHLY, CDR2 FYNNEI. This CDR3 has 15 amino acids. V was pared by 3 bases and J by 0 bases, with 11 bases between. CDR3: CASSDRGLLNTEAFF. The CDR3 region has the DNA TGTGCCAGCAGTGATAGGGGCCTCTTGAACACTGAAGCTTTCTTT.

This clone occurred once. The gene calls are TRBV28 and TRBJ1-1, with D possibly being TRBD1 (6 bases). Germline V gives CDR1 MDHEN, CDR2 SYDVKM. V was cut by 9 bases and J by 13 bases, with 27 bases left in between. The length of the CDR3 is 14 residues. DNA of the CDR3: TGTGCCAGTACGATCAGGGGCGCACTGGGTTTCGATTTCTTT. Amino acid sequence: CASTIRGALGFDFF.

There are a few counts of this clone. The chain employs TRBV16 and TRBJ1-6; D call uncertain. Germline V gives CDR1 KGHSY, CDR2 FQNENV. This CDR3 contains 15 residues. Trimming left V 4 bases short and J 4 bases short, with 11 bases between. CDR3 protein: CASSLSQAYNSPLHF. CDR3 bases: TGTGCCAGCAGCCTCAGTCAGGCATATAATTCACCCCTCCACTTT.

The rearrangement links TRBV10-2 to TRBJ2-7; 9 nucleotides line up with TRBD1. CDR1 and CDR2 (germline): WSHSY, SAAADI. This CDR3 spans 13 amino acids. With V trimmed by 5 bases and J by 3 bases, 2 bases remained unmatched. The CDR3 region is CASSSDRGYEQYF. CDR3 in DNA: TGCGCCAGCAGTTCGGACAGGGGCTACGAGCAGTACTTC.

The CDR3 region has the DNA TGCGCCAGCAGCAACCGGGACAGGGCCTACAATGAGCAGTTCTTC. This encodes CASSNRDRAYNEQFF. V usage is TRBV5-1 and J usage is TRBJ2-1; 9 nucleotides line up with TRBD1. Germline CDR1 SGHRS, CDR2 YFSETQ. After removal of 4 bases from V and 2 bases from J, the junction contained 4 bases not matched to a gene. The CDR3 runs to 15 residues.

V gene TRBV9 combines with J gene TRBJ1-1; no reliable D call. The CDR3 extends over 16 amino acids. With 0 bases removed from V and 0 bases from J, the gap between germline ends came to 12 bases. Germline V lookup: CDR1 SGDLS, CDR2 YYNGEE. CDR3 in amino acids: CASSVGMEGLNTEAFF. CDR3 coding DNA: TGTGCCAGCAGCGTAGGGATGGAGGGATTGAACACTGAAGCTTTCTTT. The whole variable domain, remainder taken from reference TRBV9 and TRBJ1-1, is DSGVTQTPKHLITATGQRVTLRCSPRSGDLSVYWYQQSLDQGLQFLIQYYNGEERAKGNILERFSAQQFPDLHSELNLSSLELGDSALYFCASSVGMEGLNTEAFFGQGTRLTVV.

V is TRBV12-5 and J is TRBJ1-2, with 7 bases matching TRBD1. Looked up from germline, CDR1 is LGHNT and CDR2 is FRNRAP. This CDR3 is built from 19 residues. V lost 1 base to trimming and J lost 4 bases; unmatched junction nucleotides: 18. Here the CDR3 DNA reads TGTGCTAGTGGTTTGGCCACCACCCCGCTCCGGGACAGCCGCTATGGCTACACCTTC. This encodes CASGLATTPLRDSRYGYTF.

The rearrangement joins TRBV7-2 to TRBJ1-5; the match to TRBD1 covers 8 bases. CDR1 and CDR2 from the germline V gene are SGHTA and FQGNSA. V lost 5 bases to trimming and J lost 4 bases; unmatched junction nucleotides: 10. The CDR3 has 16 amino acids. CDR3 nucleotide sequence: TGTGCCAGCAGCCTAACCCCCCGGACAGGGAATCAGCCCCAGCATTTT. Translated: CASSLTPRTGNQPQHF.

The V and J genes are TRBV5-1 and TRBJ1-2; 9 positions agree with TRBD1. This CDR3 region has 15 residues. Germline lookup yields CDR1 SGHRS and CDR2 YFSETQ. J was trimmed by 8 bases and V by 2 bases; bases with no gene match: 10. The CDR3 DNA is TGCGCCAGCAGCTTCCAAGGACAGGGGTACGAAGGCTACACCTTC. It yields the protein CASSFQGQGYEGYTF.

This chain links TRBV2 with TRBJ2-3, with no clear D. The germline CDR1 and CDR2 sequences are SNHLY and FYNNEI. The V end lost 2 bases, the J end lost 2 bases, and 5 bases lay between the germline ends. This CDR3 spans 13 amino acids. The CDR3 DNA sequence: TGTGCCAGCAGTGAATTAGTCACAGATACGCAGTATTTT. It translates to CASSELVTDTQYF.

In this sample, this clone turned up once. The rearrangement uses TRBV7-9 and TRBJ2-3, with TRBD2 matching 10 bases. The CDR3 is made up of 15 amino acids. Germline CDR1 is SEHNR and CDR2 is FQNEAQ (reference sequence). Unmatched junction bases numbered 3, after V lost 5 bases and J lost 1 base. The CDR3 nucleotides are TGTGCCAGCAGCCACACTAGCGGGGGCACAGATACGCAGTATTTT. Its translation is CASSHTSGGTDTQYF.

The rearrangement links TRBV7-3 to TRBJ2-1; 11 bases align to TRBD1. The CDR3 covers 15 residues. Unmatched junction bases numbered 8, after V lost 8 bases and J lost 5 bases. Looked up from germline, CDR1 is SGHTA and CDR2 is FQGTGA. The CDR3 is CASRSGQGADNEQFF. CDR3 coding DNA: TGTGCCAGCCGGTCAGGACAGGGGGCCGACAATGAGCAGTTCTTC.

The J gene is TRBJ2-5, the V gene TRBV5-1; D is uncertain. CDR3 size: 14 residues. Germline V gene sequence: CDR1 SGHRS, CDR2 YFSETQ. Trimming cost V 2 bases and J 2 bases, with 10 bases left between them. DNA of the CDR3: TGCGCCAGCAGCTTTGGAATGCGGCAAGAGACCCAGTACTTC. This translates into CASSFGMRQETQYF.

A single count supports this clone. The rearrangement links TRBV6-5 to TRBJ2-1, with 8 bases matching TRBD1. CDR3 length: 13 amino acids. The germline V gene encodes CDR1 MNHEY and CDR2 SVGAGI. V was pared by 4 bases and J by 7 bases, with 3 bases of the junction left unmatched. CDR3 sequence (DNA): TGTGCCAGCAGTTCCTGGACAGGGAATGAGCAGTTCTTC. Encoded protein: CASSSWTGNEQFF.

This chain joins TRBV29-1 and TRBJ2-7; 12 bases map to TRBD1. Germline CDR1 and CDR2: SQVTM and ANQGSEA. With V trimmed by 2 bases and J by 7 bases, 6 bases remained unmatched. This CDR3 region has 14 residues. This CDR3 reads CSVEPGQGAGEQYF. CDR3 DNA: TGCAGCGTTGAACCGGGACAGGGGGCGGGAGAGCAGTACTTC.

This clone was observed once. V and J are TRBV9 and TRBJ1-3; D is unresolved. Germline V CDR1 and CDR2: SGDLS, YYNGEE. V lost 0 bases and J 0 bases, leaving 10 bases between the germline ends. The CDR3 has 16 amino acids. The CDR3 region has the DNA TGTGCCAGCAGCGTAGGAGAGGATCTCTCTGGAAACACCATATATTTT. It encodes CASSVGEDLSGNTIYF.

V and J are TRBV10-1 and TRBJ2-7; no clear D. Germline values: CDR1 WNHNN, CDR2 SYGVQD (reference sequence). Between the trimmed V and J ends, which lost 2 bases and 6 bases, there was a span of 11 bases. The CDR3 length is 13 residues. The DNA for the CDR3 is TGCGCCAGCAGTGAGCCGGGTAGAGGCGAGCAGTACTTC. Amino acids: CASSEPGRGEQYF.

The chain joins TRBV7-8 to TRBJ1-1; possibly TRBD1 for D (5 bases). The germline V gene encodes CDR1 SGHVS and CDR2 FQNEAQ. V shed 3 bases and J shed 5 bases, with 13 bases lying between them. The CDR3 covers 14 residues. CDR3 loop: CASSFPRRGTEAFF. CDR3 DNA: TGTGCCAGCAGCTTCCCCAGGCGGGGGACTGAAGCTTTCTTT.

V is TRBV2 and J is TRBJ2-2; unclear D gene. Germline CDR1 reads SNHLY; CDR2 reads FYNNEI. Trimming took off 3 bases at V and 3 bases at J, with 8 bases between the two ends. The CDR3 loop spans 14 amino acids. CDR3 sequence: CASSDYGYTGELFF. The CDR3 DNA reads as TGTGCCAGCAGTGATTACGGTTACACCGGGGAGCTGTTTTTT. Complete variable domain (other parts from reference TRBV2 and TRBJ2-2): EPEVTQTPSHQVTQMGQEVILRCVPISNHLYFYWYRQILGQKVEFLVSFYNNEISEKSEIFDDQFSVERPDGSNFTLKIRSTKLEDSAMYFCASSDYGYTGELFFGEGSRLTVL.

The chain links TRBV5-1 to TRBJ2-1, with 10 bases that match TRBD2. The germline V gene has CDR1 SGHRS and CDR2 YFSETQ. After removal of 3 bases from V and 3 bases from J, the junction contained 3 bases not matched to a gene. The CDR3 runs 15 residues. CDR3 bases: TGCGCCAGCAGCTCTACTAGCGGGAACTACAATGAGCAGTTCTTC. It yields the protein CASSSTSGNYNEQFF.

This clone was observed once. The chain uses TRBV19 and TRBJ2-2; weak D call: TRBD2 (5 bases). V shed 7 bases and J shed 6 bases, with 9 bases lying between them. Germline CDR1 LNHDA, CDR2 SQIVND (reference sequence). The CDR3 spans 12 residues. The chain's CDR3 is CASMRAPGELFF. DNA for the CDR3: TGTGCCAGTATGAGGGCCCCCGGGGAGCTGTTTTTT. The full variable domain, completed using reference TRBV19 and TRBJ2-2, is DGGITQSPKYLFRKEGQNVTLSCEQNLNHDAMYWYRQDPGQGLRLIYYSQIVNDFQKGDIAEGYSVSREKKESFPLTVTSAQKNPTAFYLCASMRAPGELFFGEGSRLTVL.

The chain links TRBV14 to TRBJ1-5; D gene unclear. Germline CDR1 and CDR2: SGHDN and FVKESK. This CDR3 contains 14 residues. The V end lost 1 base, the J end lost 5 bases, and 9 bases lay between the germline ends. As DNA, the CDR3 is TGTGCCAGCAGCCAAGGGACGGAGGATCAGCCCCAGCATTTT. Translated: CASSQGTEDQPQHF.

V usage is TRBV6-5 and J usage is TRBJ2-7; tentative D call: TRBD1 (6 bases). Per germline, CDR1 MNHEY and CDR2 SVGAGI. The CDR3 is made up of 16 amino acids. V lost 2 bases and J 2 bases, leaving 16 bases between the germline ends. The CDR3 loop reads CASSYEGAGDPYEQYF. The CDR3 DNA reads TGTGCCAGCAGTTACGAAGGGGCAGGGGATCCCTACGAGCAGTACTTC.